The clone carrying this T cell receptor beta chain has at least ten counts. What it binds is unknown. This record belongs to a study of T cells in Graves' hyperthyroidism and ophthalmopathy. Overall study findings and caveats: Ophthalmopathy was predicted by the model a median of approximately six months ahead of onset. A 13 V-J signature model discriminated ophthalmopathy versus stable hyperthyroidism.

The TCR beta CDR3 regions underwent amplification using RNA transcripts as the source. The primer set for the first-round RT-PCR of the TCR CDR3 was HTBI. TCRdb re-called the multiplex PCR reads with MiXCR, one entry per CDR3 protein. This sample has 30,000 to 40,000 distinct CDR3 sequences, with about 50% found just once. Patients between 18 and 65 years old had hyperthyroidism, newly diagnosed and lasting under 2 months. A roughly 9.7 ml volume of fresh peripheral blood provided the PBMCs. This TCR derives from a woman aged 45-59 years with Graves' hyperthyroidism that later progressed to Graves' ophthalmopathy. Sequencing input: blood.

The CDR3 region is CASSEQGPSTDTQYF. As DNA, the CDR3 is TGTGCCAGCAGCGAACAAGGCCCAAGCACAGATACGCAGTATTTT. V gene TRBV7-2 combines with J gene TRBJ2-3; unclear D gene. The V and J ends lost 5 bases and 0 bases respectively, with 12 bases between them. This CDR3 has 15 amino acids. CDR1 and CDR2 from the germline V gene are SGHTA and FQGNSA.